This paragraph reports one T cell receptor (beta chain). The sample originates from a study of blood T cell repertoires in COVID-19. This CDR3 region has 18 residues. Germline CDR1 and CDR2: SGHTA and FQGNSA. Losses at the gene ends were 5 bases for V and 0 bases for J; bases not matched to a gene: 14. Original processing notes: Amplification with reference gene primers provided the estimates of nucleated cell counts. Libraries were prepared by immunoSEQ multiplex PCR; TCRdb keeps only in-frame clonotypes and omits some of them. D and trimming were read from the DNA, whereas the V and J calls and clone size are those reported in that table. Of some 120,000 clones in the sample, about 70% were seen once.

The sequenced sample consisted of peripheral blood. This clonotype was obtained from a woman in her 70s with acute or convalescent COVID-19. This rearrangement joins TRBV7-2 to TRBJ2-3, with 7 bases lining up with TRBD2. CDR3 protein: CASSLRPIAGLSTDTQYF. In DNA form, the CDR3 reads TGTGCCAGCAGCCTAAGGCCAATAGCGGGCCTTAGCACAGATACGCAGTATTTT.